The sequence of this T cell receptor beta chain was determined in a study of T cell responses to AZD1222 COVID-19 vaccine. Study-level points and caveats: The repertoires were collected only after the peak T cell response.

Germline assignment: CDR1 SGHRS and CDR2 YFSETQ. V was trimmed by 7 bases and J by 1 base, leaving 14 bases between them. The CDR3 covers 14 residues. For this clone: The target antigen is unknown.

Measured with immunoSEQ multiplex PCR; TCRdb has only the in-frame clones, and not every one. In the table there are fewer than 150,000 clones, about nine tenths of which are singletons. The source material was peripheral blood, sampled on day 0 of AZD1222 vaccination. The sequence came from an adult in good health. The chain carries TRBV5-1 and TRBJ1-1; D gene uncertain. CDR3 loop: CASLEGPSNTEAFF. CDR3 nucleotide sequence: TGCGCCAGCTTAGAAGGACCGTCGAACACTGAAGCTTTCTTT.